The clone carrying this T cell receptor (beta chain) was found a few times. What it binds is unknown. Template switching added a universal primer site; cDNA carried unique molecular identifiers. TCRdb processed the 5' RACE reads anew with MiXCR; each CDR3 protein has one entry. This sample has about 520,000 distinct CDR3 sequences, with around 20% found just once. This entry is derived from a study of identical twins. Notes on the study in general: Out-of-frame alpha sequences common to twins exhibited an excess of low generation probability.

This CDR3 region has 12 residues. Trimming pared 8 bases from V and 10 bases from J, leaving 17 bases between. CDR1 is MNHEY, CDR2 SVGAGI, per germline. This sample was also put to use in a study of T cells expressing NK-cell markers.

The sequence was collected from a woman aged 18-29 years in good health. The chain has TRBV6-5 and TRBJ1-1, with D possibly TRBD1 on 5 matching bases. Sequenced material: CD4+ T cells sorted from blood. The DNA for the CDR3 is TGTGCCAGCCGACCAAAAGGGGTCAGAGCTTTCTTT. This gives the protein CASRPKGVRAFF.